This T cell receptor beta chain was recovered during a study of regulatory T cells in long-lasting Graves disease (dated by TCRdb to about 2021). In the study overall: In the newly diagnosed Graves' disease group, patients had been taking antithyroid drugs for less than 3 months. The study was conducted in China and was registered as a clinical trial. A total of 33 samples underwent TCR sequencing, from roughly 13 patients with persistent Graves' disease and 20 or so patients with newly diagnosed Graves' disease. Patients with persistent Graves' disease were compared with patients with newly diagnosed Graves' disease using TCR sequencing and RNA sequencing of peripheral blood.

Overall study results and their limits: Preferential use of TRBV28, TRBJ1-2 and TRBJ2-5 was observed in persistent disease, whereas TRBV20-1 and TRBJ2-1 were favored in newly diagnosed disease. Sequencing and analysis were limited to the TCR beta chain. Compared with newly diagnosed patients, patients with persistent Graves' disease had lower TCR Shannon entropy and fewer highly expanded clones, which suggests clonal expansion. Because the primary lesion, thyroid tissue, could not be accessed, the study looked at peripheral blood alone. A larger number of public clonotypes was shared among persistent patients (about 2,700) than among newly diagnosed patients (approximately 1,000). The authors acknowledged the small sample size as a limitation that may reduce accuracy.

The germline V gene gives CDR1 as MGHDK and CDR2 as SYGVNS. At the junction V is shortened by 4 bases and J by 8 bases, with 12 bases in between. The CDR3 contains 13 residues, cysteine and phenylalanine counted. Of the read, only the CDR3 DNA is kept; its 39 bases are in frame from base 1. The label giving this sample's time point can be read as: newly diagnosed GD, antithyroid drugs for less than 3 months. RNA was extracted from PBMCs in TRIzol for both TCR sequencing and RNA sequencing. The diagnosis of Graves' disease was made according to American Thyroid Association guidelines. Patients were recruited from an endocrinology department in Xi'an, China. Each patient gave around 9 milliliters of peripheral blood, collected in an EDTA anticoagulant tube. Ficoll Paque Plus density gradient separation was used to isolate PBMCs, and no further T cell sorting was done. RNA quality was checked with an Agilent 2100 Bioanalyzer and agarose gel, and concentration with a NanoDrop 2000.

Library prep was done by multiplex PCR. The sequencer listed for this sample is Illumina HiSeq 4000. iRepertoire HTBI primers and Arm-PCR amplification of CDR3 regions were used to construct TCR beta libraries. Before sequencing, the PCR products underwent gel purification. As for how the authors treated the data: Gene usage analysis of CDR3 amino acid clonotypes relied on the roughly 60 TRBV and over 13 TRBJ segments identified across samples. COPE and FqMerger were used to merge filtered high-quality paired reads into contigs. Contigs were aligned with BLAST to IMGT TRBV, TRBD and TRBJ reference genes, and CDR3 was defined per IMGT. Any clonotype with a frequency above 0.1% was counted as a highly expanded clone. Repertoire diversity was measured by Shannon entropy, and V-J evenness by the Gini coefficient. Clonotypes shared by more than one individual were considered public. TCRdb reanalyzed the raw reads on its own, using fastp at Q25 for trimming and MiXCR for clone calling, and kept in-frame beta chains. Every entry covers one CDR3 protein and lists the most common genes and DNA from its rows. What appears here as the V and J calls and clone size reflects TCRdb's work, not the paper's. This sample lists hundreds of thousands of distinct CDR3 sequences; more than 10% were detected once. Roughly 9.3% of the sample is held by the ten biggest clonotypes.

Concerning this clonotype: Its antigen is still unknown. No much larger clone exists at a distance of one base, and base qualities are not known.

This same sample was also part of a study on T cells in Graves' hyperthyroidism and ophthalmopathy. The second study also describes: Stable Graves' hyperthyroidism was defined as the absence of progression to ophthalmopathy over 18 months of follow-up. Hyperthyroidism patients were aged 18 to 65 years and newly diagnosed, with disease duration of less than 2 months. Any patient with an uncontrolled infection, another autoimmune disease, pregnancy or lactation was excluded. Diagnoses were established on the basis of clinical symptoms, serum thyroxine and TRAb, thyroid ultrasound, and orbital computed tomography. A first-round RT-PCR of the TCR CDR3 used the HTBI primer set with the Qiagen OneStep RT-PCR kit. Most expanded thyroid clonotypes (frequency above 0.001) were also found in blood, which suggests that blood repertoires may mirror thyroid immune responses. Ophthalmopathy was separated from stable hyperthyroidism by a 13 V-J signature model, with approximately 86% sensitivity and about 81% specificity obtained in cross-validation and 80%/75% obtained in testing. In validation, the model predicted progression to ophthalmopathy a median of around 6.5 months before onset, with about 71% sensitivity and 72.22% specificity. TCR V-J signatures able to tell the groups apart were searched for in a discovery cohort of approximately 95 patients, of whom more than 40 had Graves' ophthalmopathy and roughly 57 had stable Graves' hyperthyroidism. Whether ophthalmopathy could be predicted prospectively was tested in an independent validation cohort made up of under 20 hyperthyroidism patients plus 17 patients who later progressed to ophthalmopathy. The roughly 90 discovery patients were divided at random into training and test sets in a 7:3 ratio. The study also compared thyroid tissue and blood T-cell repertoires from about six Graves' hyperthyroidism patients. Following sampling, methimazole starting at 30 mg daily was given to hyperthyroidism patients, and high-dose intravenous methylprednisolone was given to ophthalmopathy patients. Libraries were constructed in a second round of multiplex PCR, after which size selection and purification were performed. Sequencing of the libraries was done on an Illumina HiSeq2000 using paired-end 100 bp reads. Raw data were processed with SOAPnuke, discarding reads with adapters, uncalled bases, mean Phred below 15, or no exact constant-primer or identifier match. COPE v1.2.5 was used to merge the high-quality paired reads, and each unique nucleotide sequence was defined as a clonotype. MiTCR v1.1 was used to align the clonotypes against IMGT TRBV, TRBD and TRBJ reference segments. The analysis included only V-J combinations with a frequency above 0.0001, which together covered 99% to 99.2% of the repertoires. The TCS score was defined as the ratio of F50 (clonal expansion) to E x V (chaos), calculated using BLOSUM62-based TCRdist between CDR3 peptides within each V-J. Welch's t-statistics and random forest reduced around 550 V-J features to about 13, which were used in a naive Bayes classifier (R e1071). No statistical method was used to set the sample size in advance, and investigators knew the group allocation. The paper describes TCR Vbeta CDR3 sequencing of 135 peripheral blood samples, made up of some 40 ophthalmopathy patients, over 70 hyperthyroidism patients and approximately 17 progressor patients.

The sequenced sample was peripheral blood mononuclear cells (PBMCs), obtained at new diagnosis, from a patient treated with antithyroid drugs. The rearrangement combines TRBV25-1 with TRBJ1-3, with no confidently assigned D gene. The TCR sequence derives from a woman in her 30s with Graves disease. Donor details come from another sample of the same person, matched by shared clones. The DNA sequence is TGTGCCAGCAGTGTTCTCCTGGGAGACACCATATATTTT. This encodes CASSVLLGDTIYF.